Each of the 8 T cell receptor beta chains below was sequenced from the same sample in a study of cytomegalovirus exposure and HLA in healthy donors. PCR amplification relied on 60 Vbeta primers (plus 13 Jbeta primers). Profiling relied on immunoSEQ multiplex PCR, and the TCRdb table lists in-frame clones only, not all of them. Of 99,000 or so clones listed, 78% are singletons. The sample comprised PBMCs. These receptors were taken from a woman aged 40 to 50 in good health and CMV-seronegative.

V and J are TRBV5-1 and TRBJ2-7, with D tentatively TRBD1 (6 bases). The CDR3 has 13 amino acids. CDR1 is SGHRS, CDR2 YFSETQ, per germline. The V end lost 2 bases, the J end lost 6 bases, and 12 bases lay between the germline ends. The CDR3 loop reads CASSLTGPGEQYF. The DNA for the CDR3 is TGCGCCAGCAGCTTAACAGGGCCTGGCGAGCAGTACTTC.

This clone was seen a handful of times. The V and J genes are TRBV20-1 and TRBJ1-1; D is possibly TRBD1 (5 bases). From germline, CDR1 is DFQATT and CDR2 SNEGSKA (reference sequence). This CDR3 comprises 11 residues. V was clipped by 6 bases and J by 7 bases, with 12 bases between them. CDR3 nucleotide sequence: TGCAGTGCGCGTTCAGGGTGTGAAGCTTTCTTT. This gives the protein CSARSGCEAFF.

The chain employs TRBV9 and TRBJ1-1, with D possibly being TRBD1 (5 bases). The V gene lost 5 bases and the J gene lost 0 bases, with 11 bases spanning the gap. The CDR3 extends over 14 amino acids. The germline gives CDR1 SGDLS, CDR2 YYNGEE. The CDR3 sequence is CASSYGQLNTEAFF. The CDR3 nucleotides are TGTGCCAGCAGTTATGGACAATTGAACACTGAAGCTTTCTTT.

J is TRBJ1-1 and V is TRBV19; tentative D call: TRBD1 (5 bases). The CDR3 covers 15 residues. The germline V and J ends were trimmed by 8 bases and 0 bases, with 16 bases remaining between them. Germline V gives CDR1 LNHDA, CDR2 SQIVND (reference sequence). The CDR3 region has the DNA TGTGCCAGTGTTAAGGGGTTGGAGATGAACACTGAAGCTTTCTTT. This translates into CASVKGLEMNTEAFF.

V and J are TRBV19 and TRBJ1-6; D perhaps matches TRBD1 (5 bases). Germline values: CDR1 LNHDA, CDR2 SQIVND (reference sequence). This CDR3 has 13 amino acids. With 8 bases removed from V and 6 bases from J, the gap between germline ends came to 11 bases. The CDR3 DNA follows: TGTGCCAGTCAGGGTGGGGTTAATTCACCCCTCCACTTT. Encoded protein: CASQGGVNSPLHF.

The rearrangement uses TRBV11-1 and TRBJ1-3; 7 nucleotides match TRBD1. Germline V gene sequence: CDR1 SGHAT, CDR2 FQDESV (reference sequence). V lost 4 bases to trimming and J lost 1 base; unmatched junction nucleotides: 10. The CDR3 spans 17 residues. In nucleotides, the CDR3 is TGTGCCAGCAGCTACTTTGGACAGGCGATATCTGGAAACACCATATATTTT. Translating it yields CASSYFGQAISGNTIYF.

The chain combines TRBV27 with TRBJ2-7, with 13 bases aligning to TRBD2. The CDR3 runs to 16 residues. Germline V gene lookup returns CDR1 MNHEY and CDR2 SMNVEV (reference sequence). V shed 5 bases, J shed 4 bases, and the junction held 8 bases outside the gene matches. In DNA, the CDR3 is TGTGCCAGCAGTACGACTAGCGGGAGGAATGTGTACGAGCAGTACTTC. This sequence encodes CASSTTSGRNVYEQYF.

This clone appeared a single time. This chain links TRBV4-3 with TRBJ2-1; TRBD2 matches 8 bases. J lost 3 bases, V lost 3 bases, and 7 bases had no gene match. The CDR3 has 16 amino acids. The germline V gene encodes CDR1 LGHNA and CDR2 YSLEER. The CDR3 DNA follows: TGCGCCAGCAGCCAGAGGGCGGGAGGTGACTACAATGAGCAGTTCTTC. Its protein is CASSQRAGGDYNEQFF.